The rows below give T cell receptor beta chains drawn from one sample of a study of blood T cell repertoires in COVID-19. TCRdb's copy holds only in-frame clones and misses some; the assay was immunoSEQ multiplex PCR. This table has approximately 220,000 clones, about four fifths appearing once. The specimen sequenced was PBMCs or T cells enriched from blood (not recorded which). These receptors all stem from a woman in her forties or fifties who had been exposed to COVID-19. The CDR3 runs from the conserved cysteine through the conserved F or W. Expanded clones get a size class; other rows say once, few or many, or leave the size out.

abundance: .; v_gene: TRBV28; j_gene: TRBJ1-1; CDR3aa: CASSVAGANTEAFF
abundance: .; v_gene: TRBV6-4; j_gene: TRBJ2-1; CDR3aa: CASSVDWGDEQFF
abundance: .; v_gene: TRBV27; j_gene: TRBJ1-1; CDR3aa: CASRLQGPNTEAFF
abundance: .; v_gene: TRBV25-1; j_gene: TRBJ1-1; CDR3aa: CASNPTGMNTEAFF
abundance: .; v_gene: TRBV27; j_gene: TRBJ1-2; CDR3aa: CASSYDLTGGVKGYTF
abundance: .; v_gene: TRBV5-1; j_gene: TRBJ1-2; CDR3aa: CASSSTGSYGYTF
abundance: .; v_gene: TRBV3-1/TRBV3-2; j_gene: TRBJ1-2; CDR3aa: CASSQGSAGYGYTF
abundance: .; v_gene: TRBV6-6; j_gene: TRBJ1-2; CDR3aa: CASTRGQGNYGYTF
abundance: .; v_gene: TRBV20-1; j_gene: TRBJ2-2; CDR3aa: CSASTSVDTGELFF
abundance: .; v_gene: TRBV7-9; j_gene: TRBJ1-1; CDR3aa: CASSSEPGTATMNTEAFF
abundance: once; v_gene: TRBV11-2; j_gene: TRBJ1-1; CDR3aa: CASSLKSVNTEAFF
abundance: .; v_gene: TRBV18; j_gene: TRBJ1-1; CDR3aa: CASSPRAGVLNTEAFF
abundance: .; v_gene: TRBV27; j_gene: TRBJ2-7; CDR3aa: CASSLLGGGLSYEQYF
abundance: .; v_gene: TRBV4-3; j_gene: TRBJ2-1; CDR3aa: CASSQDWSYNEQFF